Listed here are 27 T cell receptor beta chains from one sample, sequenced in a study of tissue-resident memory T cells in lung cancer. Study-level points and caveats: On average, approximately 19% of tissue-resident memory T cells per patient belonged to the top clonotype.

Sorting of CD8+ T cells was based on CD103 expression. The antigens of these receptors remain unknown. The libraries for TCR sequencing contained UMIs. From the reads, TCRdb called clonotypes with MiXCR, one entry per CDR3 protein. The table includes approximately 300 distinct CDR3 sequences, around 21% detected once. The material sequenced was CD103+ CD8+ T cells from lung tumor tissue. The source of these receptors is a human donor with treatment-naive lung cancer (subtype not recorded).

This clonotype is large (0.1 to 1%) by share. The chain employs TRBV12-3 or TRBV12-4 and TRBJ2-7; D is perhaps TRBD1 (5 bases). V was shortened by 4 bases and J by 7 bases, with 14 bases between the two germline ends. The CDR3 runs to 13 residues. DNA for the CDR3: TGTGCCAGCAGTTCCGTAGGGGCTAGAGAGCAGTACTTC. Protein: CASSSVGAREQYF.

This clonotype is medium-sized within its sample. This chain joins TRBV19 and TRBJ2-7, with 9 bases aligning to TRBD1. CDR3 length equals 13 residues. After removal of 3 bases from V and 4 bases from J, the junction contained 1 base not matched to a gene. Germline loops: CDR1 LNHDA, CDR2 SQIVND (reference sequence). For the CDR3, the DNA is TGTGCCAGTAGTATTGGACAGGGGTACGAGCAGTACTTC. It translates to CASSIGQGYEQYF.

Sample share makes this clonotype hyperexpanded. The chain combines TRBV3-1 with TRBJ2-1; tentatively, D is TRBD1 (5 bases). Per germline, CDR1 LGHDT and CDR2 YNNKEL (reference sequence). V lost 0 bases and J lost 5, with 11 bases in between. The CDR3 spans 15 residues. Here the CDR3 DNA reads TGTGCCAGCAGCCAAGATTCAGGGATGAACAATGAGCAGTTCTTC. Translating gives CASSQDSGMNNEQFF.

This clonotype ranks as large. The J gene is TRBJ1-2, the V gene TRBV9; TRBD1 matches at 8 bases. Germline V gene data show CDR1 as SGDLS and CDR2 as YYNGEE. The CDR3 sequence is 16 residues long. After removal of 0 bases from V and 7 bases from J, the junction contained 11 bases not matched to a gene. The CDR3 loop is CASSVAPQGASSGYTF. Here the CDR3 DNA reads TGTGCCAGCAGCGTAGCCCCCCAGGGGGCGAGTTCTGGCTACACCTTC.

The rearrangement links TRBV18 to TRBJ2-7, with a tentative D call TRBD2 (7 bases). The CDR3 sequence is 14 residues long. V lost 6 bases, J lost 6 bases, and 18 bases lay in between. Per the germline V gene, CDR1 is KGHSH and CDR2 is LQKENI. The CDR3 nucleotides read TGTGCCAGCTCCCTGCCCGGGCGGGGGCGCGAGCAGTACTTC. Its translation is CASSLPGRGREQYF.

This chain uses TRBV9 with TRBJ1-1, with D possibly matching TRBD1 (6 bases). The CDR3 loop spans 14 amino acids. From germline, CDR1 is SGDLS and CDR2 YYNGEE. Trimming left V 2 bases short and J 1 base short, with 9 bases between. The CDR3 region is CASSVGDTNTEAFF. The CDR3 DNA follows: TGTGCCAGCAGCGTTGGGGACACGAACACTGAAGCTTTCTTT. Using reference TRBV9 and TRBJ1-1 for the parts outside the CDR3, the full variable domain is DSGVTQTPKHLITATGQRVTLRCSPRSGDLSVYWYQQSLDQGLQFLIQYYNGEERAKGNILERFSAQQFPDLHSELNLSSLELGDSALYFCASSVGDTNTEAFFGQGTRLTVV.

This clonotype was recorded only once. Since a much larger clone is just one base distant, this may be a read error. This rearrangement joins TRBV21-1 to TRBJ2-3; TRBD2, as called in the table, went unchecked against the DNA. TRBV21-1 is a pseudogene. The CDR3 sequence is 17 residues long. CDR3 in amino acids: CASSKTSEGYSTDTQYF. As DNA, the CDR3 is TGTGCCAGCAGCAAGACTAGCGAGGGGTATAGCACAGATACGCAGTATTTT.

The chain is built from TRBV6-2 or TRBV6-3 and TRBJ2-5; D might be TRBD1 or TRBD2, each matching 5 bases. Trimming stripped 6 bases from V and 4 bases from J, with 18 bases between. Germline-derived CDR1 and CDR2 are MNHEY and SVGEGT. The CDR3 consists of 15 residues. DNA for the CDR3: TGTGCCAGCAGCCCCCCTTTGGGGGAAGGAGAGACCCAGTACTTC. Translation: CASSPPLGEGETQYF.

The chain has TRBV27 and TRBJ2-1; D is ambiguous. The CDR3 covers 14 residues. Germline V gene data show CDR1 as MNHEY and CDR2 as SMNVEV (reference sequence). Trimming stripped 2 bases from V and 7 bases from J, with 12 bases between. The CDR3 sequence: CASSLRMPGNEQFF. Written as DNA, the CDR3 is TGTGCCAGCAGTTTACGTATGCCTGGGAATGAGCAGTTCTTC.

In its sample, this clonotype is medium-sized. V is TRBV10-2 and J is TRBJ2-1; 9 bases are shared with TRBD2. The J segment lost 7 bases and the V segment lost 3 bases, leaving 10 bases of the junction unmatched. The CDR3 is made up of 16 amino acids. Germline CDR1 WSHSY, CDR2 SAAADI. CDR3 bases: TGCGCCAGCAGTGATTCGGGTAGCGGGGGCGGGAATGAGCAGTTCTTC. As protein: CASSDSGSGGGNEQFF.

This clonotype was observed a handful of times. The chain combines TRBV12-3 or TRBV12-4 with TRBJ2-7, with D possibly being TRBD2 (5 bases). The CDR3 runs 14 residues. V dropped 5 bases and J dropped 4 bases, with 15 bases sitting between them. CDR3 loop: CASSPSLDWYEQYF. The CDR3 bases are TGTGCCAGCAGTCCTTCACTAGATTGGTACGAGCAGTACTTC.

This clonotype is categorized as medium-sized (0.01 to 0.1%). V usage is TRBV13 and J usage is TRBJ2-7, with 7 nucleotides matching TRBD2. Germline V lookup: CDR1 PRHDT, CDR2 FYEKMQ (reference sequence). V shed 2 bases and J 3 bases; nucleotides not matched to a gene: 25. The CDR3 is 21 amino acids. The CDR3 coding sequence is TGTGCCAGCAGCTTAAGAATCGGGGGGTCACTTTCACCAATCCAGATCTACGAGCAGTACTTC. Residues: CASSLRIGGSLSPIQIYEQYF. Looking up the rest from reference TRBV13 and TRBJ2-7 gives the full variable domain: AAGVIQSPRHLIKEKRETATLKCYPIPRHDTVYWYQQGPGQDPQFLISFYEKMQSDKGSIPDRFSAQQFSDYHSELNMSSLELGDSALYFCASSLRIGGSLSPIQIYEQYFGPGTRLTVT.

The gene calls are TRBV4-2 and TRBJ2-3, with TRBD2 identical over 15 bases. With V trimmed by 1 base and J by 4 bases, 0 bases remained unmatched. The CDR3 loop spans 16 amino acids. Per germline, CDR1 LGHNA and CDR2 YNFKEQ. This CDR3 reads CASSQGTSGGADTQYF. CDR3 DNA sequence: TGTGCCAGCAGCCAAGGGACTAGCGGGGGGGCAGATACGCAGTATTTT.

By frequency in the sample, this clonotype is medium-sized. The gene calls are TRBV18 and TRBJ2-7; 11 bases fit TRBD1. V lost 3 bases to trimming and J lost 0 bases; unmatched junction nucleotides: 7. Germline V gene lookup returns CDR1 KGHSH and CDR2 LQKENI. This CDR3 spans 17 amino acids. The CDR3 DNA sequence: TGTGCCAGCTCACCCCTGTCCGGGACAGGGGGCTCCTACGAGCAGTACTTC. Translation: CASSPLSGTGGSYEQYF.

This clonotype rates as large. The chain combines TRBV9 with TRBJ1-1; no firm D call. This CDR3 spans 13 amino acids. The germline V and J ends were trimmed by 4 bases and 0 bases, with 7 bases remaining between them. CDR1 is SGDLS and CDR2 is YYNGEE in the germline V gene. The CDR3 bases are TGTGCCAGCAGCCCAGACCTGAACACTGAAGCTTTCTTT. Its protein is CASSPDLNTEAFF.

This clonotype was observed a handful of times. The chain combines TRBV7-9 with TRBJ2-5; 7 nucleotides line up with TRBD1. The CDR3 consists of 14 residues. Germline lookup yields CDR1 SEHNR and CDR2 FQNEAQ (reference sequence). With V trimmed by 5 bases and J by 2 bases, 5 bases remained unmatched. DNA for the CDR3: TGTGCCAGCAGCACACTGACAGGGCAAGAGACCCAGTACTTC. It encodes CASSTLTGQETQYF.

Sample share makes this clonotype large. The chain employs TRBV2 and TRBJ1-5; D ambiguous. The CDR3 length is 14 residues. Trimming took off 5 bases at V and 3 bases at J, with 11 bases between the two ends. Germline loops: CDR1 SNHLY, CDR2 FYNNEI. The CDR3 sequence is CASSPTANNQPQHF. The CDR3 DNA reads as TGTGCCAGCAGTCCTACAGCAAACAATCAGCCCCAGCATTTT.

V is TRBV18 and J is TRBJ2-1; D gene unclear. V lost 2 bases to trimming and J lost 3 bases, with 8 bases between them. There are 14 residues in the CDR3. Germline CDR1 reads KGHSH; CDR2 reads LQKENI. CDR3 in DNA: TGTGCCAGCTCACCATTACAGTACTACAATGAGCAGTTCTTC. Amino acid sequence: CASSPLQYYNEQFF.

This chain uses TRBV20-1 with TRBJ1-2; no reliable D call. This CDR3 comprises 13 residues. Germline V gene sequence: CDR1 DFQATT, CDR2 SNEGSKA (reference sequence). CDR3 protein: CRASPPEIYGYTF. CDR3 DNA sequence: TGCAGGGCGAGCCCCCCGGAGATTTATGGCTACACCTTC.

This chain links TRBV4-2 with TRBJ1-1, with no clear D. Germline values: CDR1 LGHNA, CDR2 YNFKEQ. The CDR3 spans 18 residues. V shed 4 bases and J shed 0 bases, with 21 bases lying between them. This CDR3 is CASSLVWRDAYMNTEAFF. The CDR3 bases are TGTGCCAGCAGCCTCGTGTGGAGGGATGCATACATGAACACTGAAGCTTTCTTT.

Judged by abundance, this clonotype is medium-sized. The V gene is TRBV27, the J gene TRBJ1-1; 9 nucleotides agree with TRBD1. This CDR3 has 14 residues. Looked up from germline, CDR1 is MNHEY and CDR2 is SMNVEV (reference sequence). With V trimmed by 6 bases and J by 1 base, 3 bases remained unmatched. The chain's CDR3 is CASSLGQGNTEAFF. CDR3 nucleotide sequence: TGTGCCAGCAGCCTGGGACAGGGGAACACTGAAGCTTTCTTT.

As DNA, the CDR3 is TGTGCCAGCAGCCTGCCCCCTAGCGGGGTCTACAATGAGCAGTTCTTC. Amino acid sequence: CASSLPPSGVYNEQFF. The V and J genes are TRBV5-8 and TRBJ2-1; TRBD2 matches 9 bases. J gave up 3 bases and V 4 bases, and 8 bases lay outside the gene matches. From germline, CDR1 is SGHTS and CDR2 YDEGEE. The CDR3 runs to 16 residues.

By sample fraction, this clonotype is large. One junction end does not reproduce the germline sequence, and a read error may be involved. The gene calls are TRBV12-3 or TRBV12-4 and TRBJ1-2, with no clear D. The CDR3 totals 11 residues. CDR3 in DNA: TGTGCCAGCAGTTTTGCCGGGCCCCCTTACTTC. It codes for CASSFAGPPYF.

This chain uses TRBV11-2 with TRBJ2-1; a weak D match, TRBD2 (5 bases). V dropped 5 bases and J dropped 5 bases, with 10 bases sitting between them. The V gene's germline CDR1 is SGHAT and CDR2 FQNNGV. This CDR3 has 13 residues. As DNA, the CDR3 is TGTGCCAGCAGCCGGACCGGGGACAATGAGCAGTTCTTC. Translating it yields CASSRTGDNEQFF.

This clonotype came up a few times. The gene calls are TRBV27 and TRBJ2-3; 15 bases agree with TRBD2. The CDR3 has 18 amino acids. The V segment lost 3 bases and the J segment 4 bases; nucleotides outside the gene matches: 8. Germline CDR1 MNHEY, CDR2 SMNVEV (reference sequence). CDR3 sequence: CASSLRPGLAGGPDTQYF. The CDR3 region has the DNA TGTGCCAGCAGTTTGCGCCCGGGACTAGCGGGGGGCCCAGATACGCAGTATTTT.

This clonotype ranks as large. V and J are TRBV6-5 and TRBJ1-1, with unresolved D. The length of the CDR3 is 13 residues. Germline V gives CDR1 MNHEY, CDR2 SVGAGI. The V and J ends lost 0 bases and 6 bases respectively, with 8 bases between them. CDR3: CASSYSWGSEAFF. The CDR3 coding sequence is TGTGCCAGCAGTTACTCCTGGGGTTCTGAAGCTTTCTTT.

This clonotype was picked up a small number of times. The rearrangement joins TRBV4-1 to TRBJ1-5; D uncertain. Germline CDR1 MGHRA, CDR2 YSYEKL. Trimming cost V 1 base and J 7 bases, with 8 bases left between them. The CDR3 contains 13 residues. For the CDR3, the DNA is TGCGCCAGCAGCCAAGGGCTGGGCCAGCCCCAGCATTTT. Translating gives CASSQGLGQPQHF.